This entry lists 10 T cell receptor beta chains sequenced from one sample in a study of technical replicates of blood from several donors. Clones were read by immunoSEQ multiplex PCR, and TCRdb kept only the in-frame ones, dropping some. The sample records around 53,000 clones, approximately 90% being singletons. Sequencing input: PBMCs. The receptors originated from a human donor in good health. Some clones in this sample may be carry-over from other donors' samples.

V is TRBV7-9 and J is TRBJ1-4; 7 nucleotides match TRBD1. The germline V gene has CDR1 SEHNR and CDR2 FQNEAQ (reference sequence). V trimming: 6 bases; J trimming: 0 bases; junction bases outside the gene matches: 4. The CDR3 contains 15 residues. The CDR3 region is CASSSGTATNEKLFF. As DNA, the CDR3 is TGTGCCAGCAGTTCCGGGACAGCAACTAATGAAAAACTGTTTTTT.

The V and J genes are TRBV11-2 and TRBJ2-4; no reliable D call. The V and J ends lost 0 bases and 6 bases respectively, with 12 bases between them. Looked up from germline, CDR1 is SGHAT and CDR2 is FQNNGV. The CDR3 is 15 residues long. The CDR3 DNA reads as TGTGCCAGCAGCTTAGATCCGAGGCTTAGAAACATTCAGTACTTC. Its translation is CASSLDPRLRNIQYF.

The rearrangement uses TRBV6-5 and TRBJ2-7; TRBD1 matches at 7 bases. The germline V gene encodes CDR1 MNHEY and CDR2 SVGAGI. Germline trimming cut 6 bases from V and 3 bases from J; bases unmatched to any gene: 11. The CDR3 has 15 amino acids. The CDR3 DNA reads TGTGCCAGCAGAGACCGCCGACAGGGCCTCTACGAGCAGTACTTC. This translates into CASRDRRQGLYEQYF.

The rearrangement uses TRBV27 and TRBJ1-1, with unresolved D. V lost 5 bases to trimming and J lost 6 bases, with 13 bases between them. Per germline, CDR1 MNHEY and CDR2 SMNVEV (reference sequence). This CDR3 region has 13 residues. CDR3 protein: CASSPGGVSEAFF. In DNA form, the CDR3 reads TGTGCCAGCAGTCCAGGCGGGGTGTCTGAAGCTTTCTTT.

The chain combines TRBV7-8 with TRBJ2-3, with D perhaps TRBD2 (5 bases). The germline CDR1 and CDR2 sequences are SGHVS and FQNEAQ. The CDR3 runs 15 residues. The V end lost 5 bases, the J end lost 4 bases, and 16 bases lay between the germline ends. CDR3 DNA: TGTGCCAGCAGCATATCGGGATACCAAGCAGATACGCAGTATTTT. Protein: CASSISGYQADTQYF.

V and J are TRBV15 and TRBJ1-1, with TRBD1 matching over 7 bases. Trimming removed 5 bases from V and 3 bases from J; junction bases left unmatched: 9. This CDR3 contains 15 residues. CDR1 LNHNV and CDR2 YYDKDF come from the germline V gene (reference sequence). The CDR3 region is CATSGLTGRYTEAFF. CDR3 coding DNA: TGTGCCACCAGCGGCCTGACAGGGCGATACACTGAAGCTTTCTTT.

The rearrangement links TRBV29-1 to TRBJ2-4, with 7 bases fitting TRBD1. Germline V CDR1 and CDR2: SQVTM, ANQGSEA. CDR3 length: 15 amino acids. The V segment lost 1 base and the J segment 4 bases; nucleotides outside the gene matches: 7. CDR3: CSVEVFGTAKNIQYF. As DNA, the CDR3 is TGCAGCGTTGAAGTGTTCGGGACAGCTAAAAACATTCAGTACTTC.

This chain links TRBV14 with TRBJ1-6, with TRBD1 matching over 8 bases. CDR3 size: 15 residues. V was pared by 4 bases and J by 11 bases, with 10 bases of the junction left unmatched. The V gene's germline CDR1 is SGHDN and CDR2 FVKESK. CDR3 bases: TGTGCCAGCAGCCCCTTAAGGACAGGGACGGCACCCCTCCACTTT. Translation: CASSPLRTGTAPLHF. Filled out from reference TRBV14 and TRBJ1-6, the complete variable domain reads EAGVTQFPSHSVIEKGQTVTLRCDPISGHDNLYWYRRVMGKEIKFLLHFVKESKQDESGMPNNRFLAERTGGTYSTLKVQPAELEDSGVYFCASSPLRTGTAPLHFGNGTRLTVT.

The rearrangement uses TRBV9 and TRBJ2-1, with TRBD2 matching 9 bases. The junction had 14 bases not matched to a gene; V was cut back by 4 bases and J by 15 bases. CDR1 is SGDLS and CDR2 is YYNGEE in the germline V gene. This CDR3 is built from 14 residues. CDR3: CASSRLAGSTEWFF. CDR3 sequence (DNA): TGTGCCAGCAGCCGGCTAGCGGGAAGTACAGAATGGTTCTTC.

The chain carries TRBV6-6 and TRBJ2-7; 11 nucleotides agree with TRBD1. The V and J ends lost 7 bases and 5 bases, in that order; junction bases with no gene match: 10. The CDR3 is made up of 15 amino acids. Looked up from germline, CDR1 is MNHNY and CDR2 is SVGAGI (reference sequence). CDR3 DNA sequence: TGTGCCAGCACCGACGGGGGACAGGGGGACGACGAGCAGTACTTC. This translates into CASTDGGQGDDEQYF.